A single sample gave rise to the 13 T cell receptor beta chains below, sequenced in a study of CD8 T cells in Susac syndrome. An input of about 0.45 to 1 ug of RNA was subjected to reverse transcription using random hexamers. Using its own MiXCR run on the immunoSEQ multiplex PCR reads, TCRdb lists one record per CDR3 protein. The table records some 260,000 distinct CDR3 sequences, just under 95% of them present only once. Material: CD4+ T cells from PBMCs. Receptor source: a human donor with multiple sclerosis.

The rearrangement uses TRBV18 and TRBJ2-4; 8 positions match TRBD2. V was clipped by 2 bases and J by 0 bases; unmatched bases: 6. Germline V CDR1 and CDR2: KGHSH, LQKENI. There are 17 residues in the CDR3. The CDR3 nucleotides read TGTGCCAGCTCACCAGGAGTAGCGGGACTAGCCAAAAACATTCAGTACTTC. It encodes CASSPGVAGLAKNIQYF.

The chain uses TRBV30 and TRBJ2-7; D is unclear. The CDR3 is 12 amino acids. The germline gives CDR1 GTSNPN, CDR2 SVGIG (reference sequence). The V end was cut by 0 bases, the J end by 1 base, with 4 bases between. As DNA, the CDR3 is TGTGCCTGGAGTGTAGGATCCTACGAGCAGTACTTC. Its protein product is CAWSVGSYEQYF. The complete variable domain, with remaining parts taken from reference TRBV30 and TRBJ2-7, reads SQTIHQWPATLVQPVGSPLSLECTVEGTSNPNLYWYRQAAGRGLQLLFYSVGIGQISSEVPQNLSASRPQDRQFILSSKKLLLSDSGFYLCAWSVGSYEQYFGPGTRLTVT.

The CDR3 sequence is CASSLVRGPQYV. The CDR3, as DNA: TGTGCCAGCAGCTTAGTTAGGGGGCCGCAGTACGTC. V gene TRBV13 combines with J gene TRBJ2-7; 7 nucleotides line up with TRBD1. The germline gives CDR1 PRHDT, CDR2 FYEKMQ (reference sequence). The CDR3 loop spans 12 amino acids. The trim removed 1 base at V and 9 bases at J, leaving 3 bases unmatched.

The CDR3 nucleotides read TGTGCCACCAGTGATTGGGACAGGGATCAGCCCCAGCATTTT. Translation: CATSDWDRDQPQHF. V and J are TRBV24-1 and TRBJ1-5, with TRBD1 matching over 9 bases. The V and J ends lost 2 bases and 5 bases, in that order; junction bases with no gene match: 0. The CDR3 has 14 residues. Germline V gene lookup returns CDR1 KGHDR and CDR2 SFDVKD.

The CDR3 bases are TGTGCCAGCAGCCTAGGACAGGGGCGCCTAGAGCAGTACGTC. This translates into CASSLGQGRLEQYV. The chain links TRBV7-9 to TRBJ2-7, with 9 bases fitting TRBD1. Germline V CDR1 and CDR2: SEHNR, FQNEAQ (reference sequence). The CDR3 runs to 14 residues. V lost 5 bases and J lost 7; bases outside the gene matches: 9.

This chain links TRBV5-1 with TRBJ2-2; TRBD1 agrees at 10 bases. The CDR3 has 19 amino acids. The V gene's germline CDR1 is SGHRS and CDR2 YFSETQ. Trimming took 1 base from V and 4 from J; bases not matched to a gene: 13. CDR3 DNA: TGCGCCAGCAGCTTGAGGCGGGCGACAGGGGGCCTTGGCACCGGGGAGCTGTTTTTT. It yields the protein CASSLRRATGGLGTGELFF.

This clonotype was observed a handful of times. This rearrangement joins TRBV20-1 to TRBJ1-3, with D unclear. V was cut by 6 bases and J by 0 bases, with 6 bases left in between. The CDR3 extends over 12 amino acids. From germline, CDR1 is DFQATT and CDR2 SNEGSKA (reference sequence). CDR3 sequence reads: CSARVSGNTIYF. Written as DNA, the CDR3 is TGCAGTGCCCGAGTCTCTGGAAACACCATATATTTT.

The chain joins TRBV6-1 to TRBJ1-1, with D possibly matching TRBD1 (5 bases). The germline V gene has CDR1 MNHNS and CDR2 SASEGT. V lost 8 bases and J lost 0, with 10 bases in between. The CDR3 length is 13 residues. DNA for the CDR3: TGTGCCAGCGGGGCGGGGATGAACACTGAAGCTTTCTTT. It specifies CASGAGMNTEAFF.

The V gene is TRBV18, the J gene TRBJ1-3; D gene ambiguous. The V gene lost 2 bases and the J gene lost 2 bases, with 13 bases spanning the gap. This CDR3 is 16 amino acids long. CDR1 and CDR2 from the germline V gene are KGHSH and LQKENI. The CDR3 reads CASSPRNTSPGNTIYF. CDR3 nucleotide sequence: TGTGCCAGCTCACCAAGAAATACCTCTCCTGGAAACACCATATATTTT.

J is TRBJ1-5 and V is TRBV7-6, with D possibly TRBD1 on 6 matching bases. Germline CDR1 reads SGHVS; CDR2 reads FNYEAQ. V lost 5 bases to trimming and J lost 7 bases, with 18 bases between them. The CDR3 totals 15 residues. For the CDR3, the DNA is TGTGCCAGCAGCCTAGATGTGGGGGCAGGCCAGCCCCAGCATTTT. This codes for CASSLDVGAGQPQHF.

This clonotype has only one observation. The chain recombines TRBV3-1 with TRBJ2-4; D might be TRBD1 or TRBD2, each matching 5 bases. CDR1 LGHDT and CDR2 YNNKEL come from the germline V gene (reference sequence). The CDR3 is made up of 13 amino acids. Trimming removed 0 bases at V and 13 bases at J, with 13 bases between. In nucleotides, the CDR3 is TGTGCCAGCAGCCAAGATGGGTCCGGGGCCCAGTACTTC. Translated, it gives CASSQDGSGAQYF.

This sequence joins TRBV7-6 and TRBJ2-1; D call uncertain. This CDR3 contains 15 residues. The V end lost 8 bases, the J end lost 2 bases, and 16 bases lay between the germline ends. The germline gives CDR1 SGHVS, CDR2 FNYEAQ. The CDR3: CASGPARVPYNEQFF. The DNA for the CDR3 is TGTGCCAGCGGACCGGCACGCGTCCCCTACAATGAGCAGTTCTTC. The variable domain in full, with the rest retrieved from reference TRBV7-6 and TRBJ2-1, is GAGVSQSPRYKVTKRGQDVALRCDPISGHVSLYWYRQALGQGPEFLTYFNYEAQQDKSGLPNDRFSAERPEGSISTLTIQRTEQRDSAMYRCASGPARVPYNEQFFGPGTRLTVL.

The CDR3 DNA reads TGTGCCTGGACCGCGACAGGGTCAGGGTATGGCTACACCTTC. It translates to CAWTATGSGYGYTF. This chain uses TRBV30 with TRBJ1-2; 7 bases match TRBD1. The V gene's germline CDR1 is GTSNPN and CDR2 SVGIG (reference sequence). The ends lost 4 bases at V and 5 bases at J; junction bases unmatched: 10. CDR3 length equals 14 residues. Full variable domain (missing parts from reference TRBV30 and TRBJ1-2): SQTIHQWPATLVQPVGSPLSLECTVEGTSNPNLYWYRQAAGRGLQLLFYSVGIGQISSEVPQNLSASRPQDRQFILSSKKLLLSDSGFYLCAWTATGSGYGYTFGSGTRLTVV.